These 25 T cell receptor beta chains were all obtained from the same sample, sequenced in a study of T cells expressing NK-cell markers. TCRdb reworked the 5' RACE reads into one entry per CDR3 protein, no DNA. Found here are hundreds of thousands of distinct CDR3 sequences; the top ten clones hold more than 3.5%. Sequencing input: blood T cells: a sorted CD56 or NKG2C T cell subset, CD4+ or CD8+ T cells, or bulk PBMC T cells (not recorded which). Every receptor here comes from a woman aged 18 to 75 in good health.

The V call is TRBV7-8, the J call TRBJ1-1; no DNA is available, so the TRBD1 call from TCRdb remains unchecked. There are 16 residues in the CDR3. In germline, CDR1 is SGHVS, CDR2 FQNEAQ. The CDR3 sequence: CASKRVGGAENTEAFF.

The rearrangement links TRBV4-3 to TRBJ2-1; TCRdb names TRBD2, which stays unverified in the absence of DNA. CDR1 and CDR2 from the germline V gene are LGHNA and YSLEER. The CDR3 totals 18 residues. CDR3 protein: CASSHARTSGRAYNEQFF.

The rearrangement links TRBV24-1 to TRBJ2-5; the D gene TCRdb calls, TRBD1, cannot be checked with no DNA. This CDR3 comprises 15 residues. From germline, CDR1 is KGHDR and CDR2 SFDVKD. CDR3 residues: CATSDSRGGGETQYF.

CDR3 residues: CSATSGFTDTQYF. The V gene is TRBV20-1, the J gene TRBJ2-3; TCRdb calls TRBD2, which cannot be checked without DNA. CDR3 length equals 13 residues. The germline V gene encodes CDR1 DFQATT and CDR2 SNEGSKA (reference sequence).

V gene TRBV20-1 combines with J gene TRBJ2-4; TCRdb's D call of TRBD1 is untestable without DNA. CDR3 length: 14 residues. Germline CDR1 reads DFQATT; CDR2 reads SNEGSKA (reference sequence). The CDR3 sequence: CSADPGTTKNIQYF.

The chain combines TRBV24-1 with TRBJ2-7; there is no DNA to check the TCRdb D call of TRBD1. Germline V gene lookup returns CDR1 KGHDR and CDR2 SFDVKD. The CDR3 loop spans 14 amino acids. The CDR3 sequence is CATSGGTGPHEQYF.

This chain links TRBV7-9 with TRBJ1-3; TCRdb designates TRBD1, a call that cannot be tested without DNA. Germline CDR1 is SEHNR and CDR2 is FQNEAQ (reference sequence). CDR3 length: 15 residues. This CDR3 reads CASSSGDSSGNTIYF.

The V gene is TRBV20-1, the J gene TRBJ2-7; TCRdb returns TRBD1, unconfirmable since there is no DNA. CDR3 length: 14 amino acids. Germline CDR1 is DFQATT and CDR2 is SNEGSKA (reference sequence). CDR3 protein: CSARPGTGWHEQYF.

The chain carries TRBV6-5 and TRBJ2-6; there is no DNA to check the TCRdb D call of TRBD1. The CDR3 loop spans 19 amino acids. Germline loops: CDR1 MNHEY, CDR2 SVGAGI. CDR3 in amino acids: CASSYRKGQADSGANVLTF.

The J gene is TRBJ2-5, the V gene TRBV7-9; checking the TCRdb D call of TRBD2 is not possible without DNA. CDR1 is SEHNR and CDR2 is FQNEAQ in the germline V gene (reference sequence). The CDR3 consists of 14 residues. The CDR3 loop reads CASSISGTTETQYF.

This chain joins TRBV18 and TRBJ1-1. The CDR3 has 15 residues. The germline CDR1 and CDR2 sequences are KGHSH and LQKENI. CDR3 protein: CATGPPLGGNTEAFF. Drawing the rest from reference TRBV18 and TRBJ1-1, the complete variable domain is NAGVMQNPRHLVRRRGQEARLRCSPMKGHSHVYWYRQLPEEGLKFMVYLQKENIIDESGMPKERFSAEFPKEGPSILRIQQVVRGDSAAYFCATGPPLGGNTEAFFGQGTRLTVV.

The J gene is TRBJ2-1, the V gene TRBV29-1; TCRdb's D call of TRBD1 is untestable without DNA. Per the germline V gene, CDR1 is SQVTM and CDR2 is ANQGSEA. This CDR3 region has 14 residues. CDR3 sequence: CSADDRDNYNEQFF.

The chain combines TRBV20-1 with TRBJ2-3; TCRdb's D call of TRBD2 is untestable without DNA. Germline values: CDR1 DFQATT, CDR2 SNEGSKA (reference sequence). The CDR3 length is 13 residues. The CDR3: CSATPRSTDTQYF.

V and J are TRBV7-2 and TRBJ2-3; TCRdb selects TRBD1, and the lack of DNA leaves this call unchecked. This CDR3 has 15 amino acids. Germline assignment: CDR1 SGHTA and CDR2 FQGNSA. The CDR3 reads CASTVAGGGPDTQYF. Using reference TRBV7-2 and TRBJ2-3 for the parts outside the CDR3, the full variable domain is GAGVSQSPSNKVTEKGKDVELRCDPISGHTALYWYRQSLGQGLEFLIYFQGNSAPDKSGLPSDRFSAERTGGSVSTLTIQRTQQEDSAVYLCASTVAGGGPDTQYFGPGTRLTVL.

The genes are TRBV19 and TRBJ1-1; TCRdb's D gene call, TRBD1, goes unchecked for lack of DNA. CDR1 LNHDA and CDR2 SQIVND come from the germline V gene (reference sequence). CDR3 length: 15 amino acids. The CDR3 protein is CASSSVGGGNTEAFF.

The rearrangement links TRBV7-2 to TRBJ1-5. The CDR3 has 16 amino acids. Per the germline V gene, CDR1 is SGHTA and CDR2 is FQGNSA. The CDR3 protein is CASSLDQPSFNQPQHF.

The chain employs TRBV7-2 and TRBJ2-5. This CDR3 is 16 amino acids long. In germline, CDR1 is SGHTA, CDR2 FQGNSA. The CDR3 sequence: CASSLAWSAAQETQYF.

The chain has TRBV11-2 and TRBJ2-1; TCRdb designates TRBD2, a call that cannot be tested without DNA. This CDR3 contains 21 residues. CDR1 and CDR2 from the germline V gene are SGHAT and FQNNGV. The CDR3 loop is CASSLDPGTSGRTGSYNEQFF.

The chain employs TRBV7-3 and TRBJ2-1. The V gene's germline CDR1 is SGHTA and CDR2 FQGTGA. The length of the CDR3 is 15 residues. Here the CDR3 reads CASSLQRASYNEQFF.

This chain links TRBV3-1 with TRBJ2-1; the TCRdb D gene call, TRBD2, has no DNA to confirm it. This CDR3 has 14 amino acids. Germline V gene data show CDR1 as LGHDT and CDR2 as YNNKEL (reference sequence). The CDR3 loop is CASSPTSAGNEQFF.

This sequence joins TRBV11-2 and TRBJ2-2. Germline assignment: CDR1 SGHAT and CDR2 FQNNGV. CDR3 length: 14 residues. The chain's CDR3 is CASSLGWSSGELFF.

The rearrangement uses TRBV6-2 or TRBV6-3 and TRBJ1-5; the D call of TRBD1 rests on TCRdb alone, since no DNA is present to check it. Germline values: CDR1 MNHEY, CDR2 SVGEGT. CDR3 length: 14 amino acids. CDR3 protein: CASKLTGINQPQHF.

The chain links TRBV12-3 or TRBV12-4 to TRBJ1-2. CDR3 length equals 13 residues. The CDR3 loop is CASSLGRTYGYTF.

The chain combines TRBV7-2 with TRBJ1-6. CDR1 is SGHTA and CDR2 is FQGNSA in the germline V gene. The CDR3 is made up of 15 amino acids. CDR3 sequence reads: CASSLAGQGGSPLHF.

The CDR3 loop is CASSLGRGQQYF. The chain uses TRBV11-2 and TRBJ2-3; with no DNA, the TCRdb D assignment of TRBD1 cannot be verified. This CDR3 region has 12 residues. CDR1 and CDR2 from the germline V gene are SGHAT and FQNNGV. Supplemented by reference TRBV11-2 and TRBJ2-3, the full variable domain reads EAGVAQSPRYKIIEKRQSVAFWCNPISGHATLYWYQQILGQGPKLLIQFQNNGVVDDSQLPKDRFSAERLKGVDSTLKIQPAKLEDSAVYLCASSLGRGQQYFGPGTRLTVL.